The 4 T cell receptor beta chains below were found in one sample sequenced in a study of cytomegalovirus exposure and HLA in healthy donors. A multiplex PCR was run with 60 Vbeta primers and 13 Jbeta primers. The assay was immunoSEQ multiplex PCR, and TCRdb's table has in-frame clones only and misses some. The sample lists about 120,000 clones, more than 70% occurring once. Sequenced sample: PBMCs. These receptors were obtained from a woman aged 50 to 65 in good health and CMV-seropositive.

The chain employs TRBV19 and TRBJ1-1; TRBD1 agrees at 7 bases. Germline assignment: CDR1 LNHDA and CDR2 SQIVND (reference sequence). CDR3 length equals 13 residues. The ends lost 4 bases at V and 1 base at J; junction bases unmatched: 0. The CDR3 protein is CASSRTGNTEAFF. Here the CDR3 DNA reads TGTGCCAGTAGTAGGACAGGGAACACTGAAGCTTTCTTT. Full variable domain (outside the CDR3, taken from reference TRBV19 and TRBJ1-1): DGGITQSPKYLFRKEGQNVTLSCEQNLNHDAMYWYRQDPGQGLRLIYYSQIVNDFQKGDIAEGYSVSREKKESFPLTVTSAQKNPTAFYLCASSRTGNTEAFFGQGTRLTVV.

The chain carries TRBV7-2 and TRBJ1-4; 7 bases fit TRBD1. The CDR3 contains 14 residues. Germline lookup yields CDR1 SGHTA and CDR2 FQGNSA. V trimming: 3 bases; J trimming: 2 bases; junction bases outside the gene matches: 0. The CDR3 reads CASSLTGTNEKLFF. CDR3 in DNA: TGTGCCAGCAGCTTGACAGGGACTAATGAAAAACTGTTTTTT.

The V gene is TRBV5-1, the J gene TRBJ2-3, with 11 bases fitting TRBD2. V trimming: 2 bases; J trimming: 4 bases; junction bases outside the gene matches: 9. The germline gives CDR1 SGHRS, CDR2 YFSETQ. This CDR3 contains 17 residues. CDR3 in amino acids: CASSLRPSSGRPDTQYF. The CDR3 nucleotides read TGCGCCAGCAGCTTACGTCCCTCTAGCGGGAGGCCAGATACGCAGTATTTT.

This clone was detected once. The genes are TRBV7-3 and TRBJ2-7, with 7 bases identical to TRBD2. The germline V gene has CDR1 SGHTA and CDR2 FQGTGA. This CDR3 has 13 amino acids. With 4 bases clipped from V and 7 bases from J, the junction kept 7 bases outside the gene matches. The CDR3 nucleotides read TGTGCCAGCAGCTCCCGGATGGGGGGGGAGCAGTACTTC. Translated, it gives CASSSRMGGEQYF.